The T cell receptor (beta chain) under discussion was sequenced for a study of blood T cell repertoires in COVID-19. Profiled with immunoSEQ multiplex PCR; TCRdb holds only in-frame clones, not every one. The sample consists of hundreds of thousands of clones, around 89% of them appearing once. The material sequenced was peripheral blood. The sequence was obtained from a woman between 18 and 29 years old with acute or convalescent COVID-19.

CDR3 coding DNA: TGTGCCTACCACGCGGGGGTGAGCACTGAAGCTTTCTTT. This encodes CAYHAGVSTEAFF. The chain carries TRBV30 and TRBJ1-1; possible D gene TRBD1, 5 bases. Per germline, CDR1 GTSNPN and CDR2 SVGIG (reference sequence). The V gene lost 7 bases and the J gene lost 4 bases, with 16 bases spanning the gap. This CDR3 has 13 residues.